Listed here are 30 T cell receptor beta chains from one sample, sequenced in a study of blood T cells in healthy people across ages. Alongside a J-beta primer mix, a sample-barcoded 5' primer served in a second PCR lasting 7 to 11 cycles. TCRdb reprocessed the 5' RACE reads with MiXCR, giving one entry per CDR3 protein. The sample has hundreds of thousands of distinct CDR3 sequences; around 54% are singletons. Sequencing input: blood. The receptors derive from a man aged 60-69 years in good health.

V is TRBV20-1 and J is TRBJ1-5, with D hard to call. V lost 1 base to trimming and J lost 2 bases, with 12 bases between them. The CDR3 has 15 residues. Germline CDR1 and CDR2: DFQATT and SNEGSKA (reference sequence). The CDR3 coding sequence is TGCAGTGCTAGAGTGGGCGGAGTCGGCAATCAGCCCCAGCATTTT. Translated: CSARVGGVGNQPQHF.

This sequence joins TRBV15 and TRBJ2-5, with D possibly being TRBD1 or TRBD2 (5 bases each). The CDR3 length is 15 residues. The ends were cut back, 8 bases at V and 7 bases at J, with 23 bases in the middle. Germline CDR1 is LNHNV and CDR2 is YYDKDF (reference sequence). The CDR3 DNA follows: TGTGCCACCCGCATCCCGGGACCCCCTGGTTTGACCCAGTACTTC. This codes for CATRIPGPPGLTQYF.

The V gene is TRBV9, the J gene TRBJ2-7, with 10 bases aligning to TRBD2. Matching the DNA end better, TRBJ2-5 makes the J call doubtful. The CDR3 is made up of 14 amino acids. CDR1 is SGDLS, CDR2 YYNGEE, per germline. The DNA of the CDR3 is TGTGCCAGCAGCGTAAGGACTAGCGGAGAGACCCAGTACTTC. Encoded protein: CASSVRTSGETQYF.

The chain uses TRBV12-3 or TRBV12-4 and TRBJ2-7; D gene uncertain. The CDR3 spans 17 residues. Between the trimmed V and J ends, which lost 3 bases and 3 bases, there was a span of 21 bases. The CDR3 bases are TGTGCCAGCAGTTTTCCCCGGCAGCAAGGTAATTGCTACGAGCAGTACTTC. This sequence encodes CASSFPRQQGNCYEQYF.

This chain uses TRBV29-1 with TRBJ1-1; no reliable D call. Germline CDR1 is SQVTM and CDR2 is ANQGSEA. Deletions cut 4 bases from V and 4 bases from J, with 19 bases between. The CDR3 covers 15 residues. Written as DNA, the CDR3 is TGCAGCGTTGCTCCCGTGGGCTGGGTATTCACTGAAGCTTTCTTT. It specifies CSVAPVGWVFTEAFF.

There are many counts of this clonotype. This chain joins TRBV28 and TRBJ2-5; a weak D match, TRBD2 (6 bases). The ends were cut back, 4 bases at V and 5 bases at J, with 8 bases in the middle. CDR3 length: 12 amino acids. The germline V gene has CDR1 MDHEN and CDR2 SYDVKM. The CDR3 DNA reads TGTGCCAGCAGTTGGGGAGGTGAGACCCAGTACTTC. It is translated as CASSWGGETQYF.

As regards this clonotype: Being one base from a much bigger clone, this may be a read error. The genes are TRBV7-2 and TRBJ2-5; 7 nucleotides align to TRBD1. Germline values: CDR1 SGHTA, CDR2 FQGNSA. Trimming took 5 bases from V and 5 from J; bases not matched to a gene: 8. This CDR3 spans 14 amino acids. The CDR3 region is CASSVHRDSETQYF. The CDR3 DNA reads TGTGCCAGCAGCGTCCACCGGGACAGCGAGACCCAGTACTTC.

The V and J genes are TRBV6-5 and TRBJ1-1; tentative D call: TRBD1 (6 bases). V was cut by 10 bases and J by 1 base, with 16 bases left in between. This CDR3 has 14 amino acids. From germline, CDR1 is MNHEY and CDR2 SVGAGI. This CDR3 is CATLGGRPNTEAFF. As DNA, the CDR3 is TGTGCCACCTTGGGGGGCCGACCGAACACTGAAGCTTTCTTT.

J is TRBJ1-1 and V is TRBV6-5; D is perhaps TRBD1 (6 bases). V was pared by 7 bases and J by 5 bases, with 14 bases between. From germline, CDR1 is MNHEY and CDR2 SVGAGI. The CDR3 has 13 amino acids. This CDR3 reads CASTRGGATEAFF. CDR3 nucleotide sequence: TGTGCCAGCACCCGAGGGGGGGCGACTGAAGCTTTCTTT.

This clonotype was picked up a small number of times. This chain links TRBV20-1 with TRBJ2-7; TRBD1 matches at 7 bases. This CDR3 region has 13 residues. Trimming at V came to 3 bases and at J to 4 bases, leaving 6 bases not matched to a gene. Germline CDR1 is DFQATT and CDR2 is SNEGSKA (reference sequence). CDR3 DNA: TGCAGTGCTAGTCCTGGGACAGCGTACGAGCAGTACTTC. Protein sequence: CSASPGTAYEQYF.

The chain recombines TRBV18 with TRBJ2-1, with D maybe TRBD1 (5 bases). Germline V gene lookup returns CDR1 KGHSH and CDR2 LQKENI. The V end was cut by 2 bases, the J end by 6 bases, with 14 bases between. The CDR3 totals 15 residues. The CDR3 protein is CASSPTTEKINEQFF. CDR3 nucleotides: TGTGCCAGCTCACCAACGACAGAGAAAATCAATGAGCAGTTCTTC.

This clonotype occurred a few times. CDR3 sequence: CASSLSLVSAYNEQFF. Here the CDR3 DNA reads TGTGCCAGCAGCTTAAGTTTGGTGTCGGCCTACAATGAGCAGTTCTTC. The J gene is TRBJ2-1, the V gene TRBV7-2; unclear D gene. Germline values: CDR1 SGHTA, CDR2 FQGNSA. V dropped 2 bases and J dropped 2 bases, with 13 bases sitting between them. This CDR3 has 16 amino acids.

The chain employs TRBV3-1 and TRBJ2-1; 7 bases align to TRBD2. The V gene's germline CDR1 is LGHDT and CDR2 YNNKEL (reference sequence). V trimming: 0 bases; J trimming: 12 bases; junction bases outside the gene matches: 11. The CDR3 covers 15 residues. CDR3 sequence (DNA): TGTGCCAGCAGCCAAGACCGAGGCTGGACTAGTTGGCAGTTCTTC. Its protein product is CASSQDRGWTSWQFF.

The rearrangement joins TRBV4-1 to TRBJ2-1, with D unresolved. CDR3 length: 14 residues. V lost 0 bases and J 5 bases, leaving 8 bases between the germline ends. CDR1 is MGHRA and CDR2 is YSYEKL in the germline V gene. The CDR3 coding sequence is TGCGCCAGCAGCCAAGATCAAGAGCACAATGAGCAGTTCTTC. The encoded protein is CASSQDQEHNEQFF.

The chain carries TRBV20-1 and TRBJ2-1; D remains ambiguous. The germline V gene has CDR1 DFQATT and CDR2 SNEGSKA (reference sequence). The CDR3 spans 10 residues. Trimming shortened V by 6 bases and J by 10 bases, and 10 bases separated the two germline ends. This CDR3 reads CSAEMGEQFF. As DNA, the CDR3 is TGCAGTGCGGAGATGGGGGAGCAGTTCTTC.

There are a few counts of this clonotype. The chain uses TRBV6-4 and TRBJ1-2; D remains ambiguous. V shed 6 bases and J shed 0 bases, with 5 bases lying between them. This CDR3 has 12 amino acids. Germline V CDR1 and CDR2: MRHNA, SNTAGT. Here the CDR3 DNA reads TGTGCCAGCAGGGGTGCTAACTATGGCTACACCTTC. Its translation: CASRGANYGYTF.

This chain joins TRBV6-1 and TRBJ1-2, with D uncertain. CDR1 is MNHNS and CDR2 is SASEGT in the germline V gene. V gave up 10 bases and J gave up 2 bases, with 14 bases separating them. The CDR3 is 13 amino acids. CDR3 in DNA: TGTGCCACCGCGCTCGGTAGAAACTATGGCTACACCTTC. Translating it yields CATALGRNYGYTF.

This chain joins TRBV9 and TRBJ2-1; D is possibly TRBD2 (6 bases). The V gene lost 4 bases and the J gene lost 12 bases, with 14 bases spanning the gap. The CDR3 sequence is 12 residues long. Per germline, CDR1 SGDLS and CDR2 YYNGEE. The CDR3 protein is CASSPQAGRQFF. The CDR3 DNA is TGTGCCAGCAGCCCCCAGGCGGGACGGCAGTTCTTC.

The V and J genes are TRBV5-1 and TRBJ2-3; 8 bases are a match to TRBD1. The CDR3 covers 15 residues. Germline values: CDR1 SGHRS, CDR2 YFSETQ. V shed 4 bases and J 1 base; nucleotides not matched to a gene: 5. The DNA of the CDR3 is TGCGCCAGCAGCGCCGTGGGACAGGGCACAGATACGCAGTATTTT. The encoded protein is CASSAVGQGTDTQYF. Based on the CDR3 plus reference TRBV5-1 and TRBJ2-3, the full variable domain is KAGVTQTPRYLIKTRGQQVTLSCSPISGHRSVSWYQQTPGQGLQFLFEYFSETQRNKGNFPGRFSGRQFSNSRSEMNVSTLELGDSALYLCASSAVGQGTDTQYFGPGTRLTVL.

The chain links TRBV10-3 to TRBJ2-3, with 14 bases lining up with TRBD2. The CDR3 sequence is 18 residues long. The J segment lost 3 bases and the V segment lost 3 bases, leaving 8 bases of the junction unmatched. CDR1 ENHRY and CDR2 SYGVKD come from the germline V gene. The CDR3 sequence: CAISERLAGGSRTDTQYF. CDR3 coding DNA: TGTGCCATCAGTGAACGACTAGCGGGGGGGTCTAGGACAGATACGCAGTATTTT.

The CDR3: CASSLVLGGGAYNEQFF. CDR3 sequence (DNA): TGCGCCAGCAGCTTGGTACTTGGCGGGGGGGCCTACAATGAGCAGTTCTTC. The chain is built from TRBV5-1 and TRBJ2-1, with TRBD2 matching 9 bases. Trimming cost V 0 bases and J 2 bases; bases outside gene matches: 6. This CDR3 region has 17 residues. In germline, CDR1 is SGHRS, CDR2 YFSETQ.

This clonotype was observed a few times. The chain carries TRBV15 and TRBJ2-1; D not resolved. The CDR3 covers 14 residues. V was trimmed by 1 base and J by 4 bases, leaving 8 bases between them. Germline V gives CDR1 LNHNV, CDR2 YYDKDF (reference sequence). CDR3 sequence (DNA): TGTGCCACCAGCAGAGGGGCAGATTACAATGAGCAGTTCTTC. Translation gives CATSRGADYNEQFF.

This clonotype appeared a single time. V and J are TRBV12-3 or TRBV12-4 and TRBJ2-1; no definite D call. This CDR3 is 12 amino acids long. Trimming shortened V by 10 bases and J by 6 bases, and 13 bases separated the two germline ends. DNA of the CDR3: TGTGCCATTACGACTTTGAGCAATGAGCAGTTCTTC. Translating it yields CAITTLSNEQFF.

The chain employs TRBV27 and TRBJ1-5, with 7 bases aligning to TRBD1. The CDR3 totals 14 residues. V gave up 5 bases and J gave up 7 bases; unmatched junction bases: 8. Germline V gives CDR1 MNHEY, CDR2 SMNVEV (reference sequence). Here the CDR3 DNA reads TGTGCCAGCAGTCCCCGACAGGGCCAACAGCCCCAGCATTTT. Protein product: CASSPRQGQQPQHF.

This clonotype was seen ten or more times. The V call is TRBV29-1, the J call TRBJ2-3; TRBD2 aligns across 8 bases. From germline, CDR1 is SQVTM and CDR2 ANQGSEA. The CDR3 extends over 12 amino acids. The ends lost 4 bases at V and 8 bases at J; junction bases unmatched: 5. CDR3 sequence reads: CSVGGGTGTQYF. The CDR3, as DNA: TGCAGCGTTGGCGGGGGGACCGGTACGCAGTATTTT.

This chain links TRBV11-2 with TRBJ2-1; unclear D gene. Trimming removed 1 base at V and 3 bases at J, with 7 bases between. The CDR3 extends over 14 amino acids. CDR1 is SGHAT, CDR2 FQNNGV, per germline. The chain's CDR3 is CASSLGSIYNEQFF. CDR3 DNA: TGTGCCAGCAGCTTAGGTTCCATCTACAATGAGCAGTTCTTC.

This clonotype was seen only a few times. This rearrangement joins TRBV6-5 to TRBJ2-1, with a weak D call TRBD2 (5 bases). Germline V CDR1 and CDR2: MNHEY, SVGAGI. The CDR3 has 13 residues. V lost 6 bases and J 4 bases, leaving 10 bases between the germline ends. CDR3 region: CASRVSGYNEQFF. The CDR3 DNA follows: TGTGCCAGCAGAGTGAGCGGTTACAATGAGCAGTTCTTC.

Here the CDR3 reads CASSFGGDSGYTF. The CDR3 coding sequence is TGTGCCAGCAGTTTCGGGGGGGACAGTGGCTACACCTTC. This chain joins TRBV27 and TRBJ1-2, with 7 bases lining up with TRBD1. Per germline, CDR1 MNHEY and CDR2 SMNVEV (reference sequence). The V gene end was trimmed by 3 bases and the J gene end by 7 bases; junction bases not matched to a gene: 5. The CDR3 has 13 residues.

The V and J genes are TRBV20-1 and TRBJ2-7; D may be TRBD2 (6 bases). V gave up 4 bases and J gave up 3 bases, with 13 bases separating them. This CDR3 region has 13 residues. Per the germline V gene, CDR1 is DFQATT and CDR2 is SNEGSKA (reference sequence). This chain's CDR3 is CSATGGVDYEQYF. CDR3 DNA: TGCAGTGCTACTGGCGGGGTGGACTACGAGCAGTACTTC.

This chain connects TRBV12-5 to TRBJ2-3; D might be TRBD2 (6 bases). The CDR3 extends over 14 amino acids. The germline V gene has CDR1 LGHNT and CDR2 FRNRAP. Trimming stripped 2 bases from V and 4 bases from J, with 10 bases between. Written as DNA, the CDR3 is TGTGCTAGTGGTTTGCTCTCTAGCGCAGATACGCAGTATTTT. This sequence encodes CASGLLSSADTQYF.